A selection of T cell receptor beta chains follows, all from one sample in a study of shared clonotypes between healthy human individuals. Assay: immunoSEQ multiplex PCR; the TCRdb copy retains only in-frame clones and omits some. This sample has under 2,000,000 clones; approximately 94% occur once, and the top ten carry 1% to 1.5%. Material for sequencing was naive CD8+ T cells sorted from blood. Receptors originate from a man aged 18 to 29 in good health. Both conserved end residues are part of each CDR3. Fields, in order: CDR3 DNA, CDR3 protein, J gene, clone size, V gene, D gene. A D gene is named only where the DNA matches it firmly. A row's size may be missing; if present it is once, few, many or a size class.

CDR3nt: TGTGCCAGCAGCGTCGGGAGACCCCCCTACAATGAGCAGTTCTTC
CDR3aa: CASSVGRPPYNEQFF
j_gene: TRBJ2-1
abundance: NA
v_gene: TRBV9
d_gene: NA

CDR3nt: TGTGCCAGCAGCTTACCGGGACAGAGCTCTGGAAACACCATATATTTT
CDR3aa: CASSLPGQSSGNTIYF
j_gene: TRBJ1-3
abundance: NA
v_gene: TRBV11-1
d_gene: TRBD1

CDR3nt: TGTGCCAGCAGCTTATCCATGGGGGAGAACACCGGGGAGCTGTTTTTT
CDR3aa: CASSLSMGENTGELFF
j_gene: TRBJ2-2
abundance: NA
v_gene: TRBV11-2
d_gene: NA

CDR3nt: TGTGCCAGCAGGTTAACAGGGACTTACAATGAGCAGTTCTTC
CDR3aa: CASRLTGTYNEQFF
j_gene: TRBJ2-1
abundance: NA
v_gene: TRBV27
d_gene: NA

CDR3nt: TGTGCCAGCATTGGCCGGAACTCCTACGAGCAGTACTTC
CDR3aa: CASIGRNSYEQYF
j_gene: TRBJ2-7
abundance: NA
v_gene: TRBV6-1
d_gene: NA

CDR3nt: TGTGCCAGCAGCCTCGGGGACACCATATATTTT
CDR3aa: CASSLGDTIYF
j_gene: TRBJ1-3
abundance: NA
v_gene: TRBV11-2
d_gene: NA

CDR3nt: TGTGCCAGCACCCAAGAAGATCAGCCCCAGCATTTT
CDR3aa: CASTQEDQPQHF
j_gene: TRBJ1-5
abundance: NA
v_gene: TRBV21-1
d_gene: NA

CDR3nt: TGTGCCACCTCCGGGACAGAGAACACCGGGGAGCTGTTTTTT
CDR3aa: CATSGTENTGELFF
j_gene: TRBJ2-2
abundance: NA
v_gene: TRBV15
d_gene: TRBD1

CDR3nt: TGTGCTAGTGGGGCACTAGCGGGAGCCGGGGAGCTGTTTTTT
CDR3aa: CASGALAGAGELFF
j_gene: TRBJ2-2
abundance: NA
v_gene: TRBV12-5
d_gene: TRBD2

CDR3nt: TGTGCCAGCAGTTTAAGTCCCGAGGCAACTGAAGCTTTCTTT
CDR3aa: CASSLSPEATEAFF
j_gene: TRBJ1-1
abundance: NA
v_gene: TRBV28
d_gene: NA

CDR3nt: TGTGCCAGCAGTGACGGAGGTGGGGGCTACGAGCAGTACTTC
CDR3aa: CASSDGGGGYEQYF
j_gene: TRBJ2-7
abundance: NA
v_gene: TRBV6-1
d_gene: NA

CDR3nt: TGTGCCAGCAGTTCCGGGACAGGGGGCTTCTACGAGCAGTACTTC
CDR3aa: CASSSGTGGFYEQYF
j_gene: TRBJ2-7
abundance: NA
v_gene: TRBV27
d_gene: TRBD1

CDR3nt: TGTGCCAGCAGTTTAAAGGACAGGGCTAGTGAAGCTTTCTTT
CDR3aa: CASSLKDRASEAFF
j_gene: TRBJ1-1
abundance: NA
v_gene: TRBV28
d_gene: TRBD1

CDR3nt: TGCGCCAGCAGCCCCCGACAGGGCGATGAGCAGTTCTTC
CDR3aa: CASSPRQGDEQFF
j_gene: TRBJ2-1
abundance: NA
v_gene: TRBV4-1
d_gene: TRBD1

CDR3nt: TGTGCCTGGAGTATACCTTTTCTTGAGGGGAATTCACCCCTCCACTTT
CDR3aa: CAWSIPFLEGNSPLHF
j_gene: TRBJ1-6
abundance: NA
v_gene: TRBV30
d_gene: NA

CDR3nt: TGTGCCAGCAGTTTATCGAGGGGGACAGGGAGGAGCACTGAAGCTTTCTTT
CDR3aa: CASSLSRGTGRSTEAFF
j_gene: TRBJ1-1
abundance: NA
v_gene: TRBV27
d_gene: TRBD1

CDR3nt: TGTGCCAGCAGCGCCGGGACAGACCTTGGCTACACCTTC
CDR3aa: CASSAGTDLGYTF
j_gene: TRBJ1-2
abundance: NA
v_gene: TRBV6-1
d_gene: TRBD1

CDR3nt: TGTGCCAGCAGTTTTAGTCCAGAAACAGATGAAGCTTTCTTT
CDR3aa: CASSFSPETDEAFF
j_gene: TRBJ1-1
abundance: NA
v_gene: TRBV27
d_gene: NA

CDR3nt: TGTGCCAGCAGCTGGGACGCCGGCTACGAGCAGTACTTC
CDR3aa: CASSWDAGYEQYF
j_gene: TRBJ2-7
abundance: NA
v_gene: TRBV2
d_gene: NA

CDR3nt: TGTGCCAGCAGCTTGTCCTCGGAGAAGCCCCAGCATTTT
CDR3aa: CASSLSSEKPQHF
j_gene: TRBJ1-5
abundance: NA
v_gene: TRBV7-9
d_gene: NA

CDR3nt: TGCGCCAGCAGCCCCGGGACAGGGTGGGCCTACGAGCAGTACTTC
CDR3aa: CASSPGTGWAYEQYF
j_gene: TRBJ2-7
abundance: once
v_gene: TRBV4-1
d_gene: TRBD1

CDR3nt: TGTGCCAGCAGTTTCCGAGGTCCCTACGAGCAGTACTTC
CDR3aa: CASSFRGPYEQYF
j_gene: TRBJ2-7
abundance: NA
v_gene: TRBV6-5
d_gene: NA

CDR3nt: TGTGCCAGCAGCACCAGGACATCCCTCTCCTACGAGCAGTACTTC
CDR3aa: CASSTRTSLSYEQYF
j_gene: TRBJ2-7
abundance: NA
v_gene: TRBV7-8
d_gene: NA

CDR3nt: TGTGCCAGCAGCGCCGAACCCATCGGGAGTAGCGACAACTTTCAAGAGACCCAGTACTTC
CDR3aa: CASSAEPIGSSDNFQETQYF
j_gene: TRBJ2-5
abundance: NA
v_gene: TRBV9
d_gene: NA

CDR3nt: TGTGCCAGCGGCCCGCTAGCGGAGCTGGGAGAGCAGTACTTC
CDR3aa: CASGPLAELGEQYF
j_gene: TRBJ2-7
abundance: NA
v_gene: TRBV27
d_gene: TRBD2

CDR3nt: TGCGCCAGCAGCCAAGATGGGCCGGGGGGTTGGCAGCCCCAGCATTTT
CDR3aa: CASSQDGPGGWQPQHF
j_gene: TRBJ1-5
abundance: NA
v_gene: TRBV4-1
d_gene: NA

CDR3nt: TGCGCCAGCAGCCAAGAAGCGAACACTGAAGCTTTCTTT
CDR3aa: CASSQEANTEAFF
j_gene: TRBJ1-1
abundance: once
v_gene: TRBV4-3
d_gene: NA

CDR3nt: TGTGCCAGCAGCCCCCACAGGGGGCTCGACACCGGGGAGCTGTTTTTT
CDR3aa: CASSPHRGLDTGELFF
j_gene: TRBJ2-2
abundance: NA
v_gene: TRBV14
d_gene: TRBD1

CDR3nt: TGTGCCAGCAGTTTCTACAGGTTGCCCACCGGGGAGCTGTTTTTT
CDR3aa: CASSFYRLPTGELFF
j_gene: TRBJ2-2
abundance: NA
v_gene: TRBV6-5
d_gene: NA

CDR3nt: TGCGCCAGCACCTCAGACTTGGGCTCCTACGAGCAGTACTTC
CDR3aa: CASTSDLGSYEQYF
j_gene: TRBJ2-7
abundance: NA
v_gene: TRBV4-3
d_gene: NA

CDR3nt: TGTGCCTCCGGATGGGAAGCTTTCTTT
CDR3aa: CASGWEAFF
j_gene: TRBJ1-1
abundance: NA
v_gene: TRBV5-8
d_gene: NA

CDR3nt: TGTGCCAGCAGTGAACCAGGACAGTTGGAATTTAACGGGCAGTACTTC
CDR3aa: CASSEPGQLEFNGQYF
j_gene: TRBJ2-7
abundance: NA
v_gene: TRBV2
d_gene: NA

CDR3nt: TGTGCCAGCAGCCCAAATAGCGGTAGCTCCTACGAGCAGTACTTC
CDR3aa: CASSPNSGSSYEQYF
j_gene: TRBJ2-7
abundance: NA
v_gene: TRBV7-9
d_gene: NA

CDR3nt: TGTGCCAGCAGCCATTGGGGAACGGACGCCTACGAGCAGTACTTC
CDR3aa: CASSHWGTDAYEQYF
j_gene: TRBJ2-7
abundance: NA
v_gene: TRBV7-9
d_gene: NA

CDR3nt: TGTGCCAGCAGCTTAGTGGGGGGCTTAGACGCTGAAGCTTTCTTT
CDR3aa: CASSLVGGLDAEAFF
j_gene: TRBJ1-1
abundance: NA
v_gene: TRBV11-2
d_gene: NA